The 3 T cell receptor beta chains below come from one sample, sequenced in a study of blood T cell repertoires in COVID-19. Measured with immunoSEQ multiplex PCR; TCRdb has only the in-frame clones, and not every one. This sample has about 260,000 clones, with 84% found just once. Sequencing was done on a sample of peripheral blood. The receptors were gathered from a man between 60 and 70 years old with acute or convalescent COVID-19.

V and J are TRBV7-2 and TRBJ2-2; weak D call: TRBD2 (5 bases). Looked up from germline, CDR1 is SGHTA and CDR2 is FQGNSA. This CDR3 is 14 amino acids long. V was trimmed by 3 bases and J by 6 bases, leaving 11 bases between them. The CDR3 coding sequence is TGTGCCAGCAGCTTGGGAGTCTACGCCGGGGAGCTGTTTTTT. This encodes CASSLGVYAGELFF.

The chain couples TRBV10-3 to TRBJ2-3, with 8 bases fitting TRBD2. The V and J ends lost 11 bases and 2 bases, in that order; junction bases with no gene match: 9. CDR3 length: 14 residues. Per the germline V gene, CDR1 is ENHRY and CDR2 is SYGVKD. CDR3 loop: CAARGGEPTDTQYF. CDR3 nucleotide sequence: TGTGCCGCCCGGGGGGGCGAACCCACAGATACGCAGTATTTT.

The chain combines TRBV7-8 with TRBJ2-7; 7 positions agree with TRBD1. The ends lost 1 base at V and 2 bases at J; junction bases unmatched: 5. Germline V gene sequence: CDR1 SGHVS, CDR2 FQNEAQ. This CDR3 contains 15 residues. The CDR3 region has the DNA TGTGCCAGCAGCTTAGGGCCGGGACAGACCTACGAGCAGTACTTC. Residues: CASSLGPGQTYEQYF. Together with reference TRBV7-8 and TRBJ2-7, the CDR3 gives the full variable domain: GAGVSQSPRYKVAKRGQDVALRCDPISGHVSLFWYQQALGQGPEFLTYFQNEAQLDKSGLPSDRFFAERPEGSVSTLKIQRTQQEDSAVYLCASSLGPGQTYEQYFGPGTRLTVT.